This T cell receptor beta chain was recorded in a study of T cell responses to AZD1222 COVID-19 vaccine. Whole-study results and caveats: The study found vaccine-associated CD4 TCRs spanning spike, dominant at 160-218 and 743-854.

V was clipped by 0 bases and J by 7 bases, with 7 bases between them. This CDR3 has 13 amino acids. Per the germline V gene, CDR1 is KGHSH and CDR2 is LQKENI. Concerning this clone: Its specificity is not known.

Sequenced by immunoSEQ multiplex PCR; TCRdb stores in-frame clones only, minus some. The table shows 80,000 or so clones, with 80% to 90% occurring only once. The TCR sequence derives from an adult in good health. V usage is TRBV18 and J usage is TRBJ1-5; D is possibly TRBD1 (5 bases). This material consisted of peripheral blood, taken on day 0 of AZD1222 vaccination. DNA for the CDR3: TGTGCCAGCTCACCACCAGGGGAGCAGCCCCAGCATTTT. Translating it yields CASSPPGEQPQHF.